The 23 T cell receptor beta chains reported below all come from one sample, sequenced in a study of technical replicates of blood from several donors. This table comes from immunoSEQ multiplex PCR, and its TCRdb copy is limited to in-frame clones, with some not included. In the table there are roughly 79,000 clones, around 95% of which are singletons. Sequences were obtained from T cells isolated from PBMCs. These receptors originate from a human donor in good health.

The chain uses TRBV27 and TRBJ2-7, with 7 bases that match TRBD1. CDR3 length: 17 residues. The V segment lost 0 bases and the J segment 2 bases; nucleotides outside the gene matches: 10. Germline-derived CDR1 and CDR2 are MNHEY and SMNVEV (reference sequence). The CDR3 reads CASSLSTVGTATYEQYF. CDR3 bases: TGTGCCAGCAGTTTATCAACGGTAGGGACAGCAACCTACGAGCAGTACTTC.

The rearrangement uses TRBV7-5 and TRBJ2-7; the DNA was not compared with TRBD1, the D call given in the table. TRBV7-5 is a pseudogene. The CDR3 covers 12 residues. CDR3 in amino acids: CPGGDRTYEQYF. The CDR3 DNA reads TGTCCCGGAGGGGACAGGACCTACGAGCAGTACTTC.

The V gene is TRBV4-1, the J gene TRBJ2-7, with a weak D call TRBD2 (5 bases). This CDR3 is built from 14 residues. Deletions cut 1 base from V and 3 bases from J, with 10 bases between. Germline CDR1 MGHRA, CDR2 YSYEKL. The CDR3, as DNA: TGCGCCAGCAGCCAAGTTGCCGGACTCTACGAGCAGTACTTC. This encodes CASSQVAGLYEQYF.

CDR3 sequence (DNA): TGTGCCAGCAGTTCGCAGGGAGGGGGCTACACCTTC. This translates into CASSSQGGGYTF. The rearrangement uses TRBV6-5 and TRBJ1-2, with a weak D call TRBD1 (5 bases). Trimming removed 4 bases from V and 8 bases from J, with 11 bases in between. Per germline, CDR1 MNHEY and CDR2 SVGAGI. This CDR3 has 12 residues.

This clone was seen once. The rearrangement links TRBV5-4 to TRBJ2-5, with D unclear. From germline, CDR1 is SGHNT and CDR2 YYREEE (reference sequence). The length of the CDR3 is 15 residues. V was pared by 1 base and J by 5 bases, with 15 bases between. CDR3 amino acids: CASSLWAGSIETQYF. CDR3 sequence (DNA): TGTGCCAGCAGCTTGTGGGCAGGTTCTATCGAGACCCAGTACTTC.

This clone was counted only a few times. The V and J genes are TRBV5-1 and TRBJ1-4; the D is unclear. The V end was cut by 5 bases, the J end by 8 bases, with 16 bases between. This CDR3 spans 14 amino acids. Germline V lookup: CDR1 SGHRS, CDR2 YFSETQ. The CDR3 is CASRPGSLDEKLFF. The CDR3, as DNA: TGCGCCAGCAGGCCTGGGAGTTTAGACGAAAAACTGTTTTTT. Complete variable domain (other parts from reference TRBV5-1 and TRBJ1-4): KAGVTQTPRYLIKTRGQQVTLSCSPISGHRSVSWYQQTPGQGLQFLFEYFSETQRNKGNFPGRFSGRQFSNSRSEMNVSTLELGDSALYLCASRPGSLDEKLFFGSGTQLSVL.

The rearrangement uses TRBV7-9 and TRBJ1-5; D ambiguous. With 3 bases removed from V and 2 bases from J, the gap between germline ends came to 20 bases. Germline lookup yields CDR1 SEHNR and CDR2 FQNEAQ (reference sequence). This CDR3 has 18 residues. The CDR3 region is CASSFTPPGRLGNQPQHF. The CDR3 DNA follows: TGTGCCAGCAGCTTTACCCCGCCAGGCCGTTTGGGCAATCAGCCCCAGCATTTT.

This chain uses TRBV6-5 with TRBJ1-2, with 7 bases that match TRBD1. Losses at the gene ends were 1 base for V and 8 bases for J; bases not matched to a gene: 4. The V gene's germline CDR1 is MNHEY and CDR2 SVGAGI. The CDR3 spans 13 residues. CDR3 protein: CASSYYTGEGYTF. The CDR3 DNA reads TGTGCCAGCAGTTACTATACAGGGGAGGGCTACACCTTC.

The chain has TRBV5-4 and TRBJ2-7; D is perhaps TRBD2 (6 bases). The CDR3 has 14 residues. Trimming cost V 2 bases and J 2 bases, with 11 bases left between them. Germline V gene lookup returns CDR1 SGHNT and CDR2 YYREEE (reference sequence). CDR3 sequence reads: CASSFKGGTYEQYF. The CDR3 DNA reads TGTGCCAGCAGCTTTAAAGGAGGGACCTACGAGCAGTACTTC.

This chain connects TRBV15 to TRBJ2-7; 8 positions match TRBD1. Germline CDR1 and CDR2: LNHNV and YYDKDF (reference sequence). This CDR3 region has 16 residues. Trimming took 4 bases from V and 2 from J; bases not matched to a gene: 10. The CDR3, as DNA: TGTGCCACCAGCAAAGGATGGACAGGGATAACCTACGAGCAGTACTTC. Translation: CATSKGWTGITYEQYF.

V and J are TRBV4-2 and TRBJ1-1, with a tentative D call TRBD1 (5 bases). The CDR3 covers 15 residues. Germline V lookup: CDR1 LGHNA, CDR2 YNFKEQ. With 1 base removed from V and 4 bases from J, the gap between germline ends came to 13 bases. CDR3 loop: CASSQGWEGTTEAFF. CDR3 nucleotide sequence: TGTGCCAGCAGCCAAGGCTGGGAGGGGACCACTGAAGCTTTCTTT.

The rearrangement links TRBV5-6 to TRBJ1-3; D gene uncertain. V dropped 4 bases and J dropped 2 bases, with 10 bases sitting between them. The CDR3 extends over 14 amino acids. Germline assignment: CDR1 SGHDT and CDR2 YYEEEE. The CDR3 DNA sequence: TGTGCCAGCAGCCAAGTCACAGCTGGAAACACCATATATTTT. Translated: CASSQVTAGNTIYF.

V gene TRBV9 combines with J gene TRBJ1-3; tentative D call: TRBD1 (5 bases). The length of the CDR3 is 14 residues. V was shortened by 0 bases and J by 2 bases, with 6 bases between the two germline ends. Germline CDR1 SGDLS, CDR2 YYNGEE. The CDR3 DNA sequence: TGTGCCAGCAGCGTAGCAGGGACTGGAAACACCATATATTTT. It translates to CASSVAGTGNTIYF.

V is TRBV7-9 and J is TRBJ1-2; D not certain. Germline values: CDR1 SEHNR, CDR2 FQNEAQ (reference sequence). V was shortened by 1 base and J by 6 bases, with 6 bases between the two germline ends. The CDR3 totals 12 residues. CDR3 nucleotides: TGTGCCAGCAGCTTAGGCGCCGATGGCTACACCTTC. Protein: CASSLGADGYTF.

The chain uses TRBV5-4 and TRBJ2-1; 9 nucleotides agree with TRBD2. V lost 4 bases, J lost 6 bases, and 11 bases stayed unmatched. Germline loops: CDR1 SGHNT, CDR2 YYREEE (reference sequence). The CDR3 has 16 residues. CDR3 residues: CASSPKVSGSSNEQFF. CDR3 DNA: TGTGCCAGCAGCCCTAAGGTTAGCGGGAGTTCCAATGAGCAGTTCTTC.

The chain couples TRBV6-1 to TRBJ2-7; the match to TRBD2 covers 7 bases. Germline V CDR1 and CDR2: MNHNS, SASEGT. V lost 0 bases and J lost 4; bases outside the gene matches: 3. CDR3 size: 14 residues. Here the CDR3 reads CASSEAGGIYEQYF. DNA for the CDR3: TGTGCCAGCAGTGAAGCGGGAGGGATTTACGAGCAGTACTTC.

The rearrangement links TRBV5-1 to TRBJ2-1, with TRBD1 matching 9 bases. J gave up 7 bases and V 2 bases, and 7 bases lay outside the gene matches. Looked up from germline, CDR1 is SGHRS and CDR2 is YFSETQ. The CDR3 consists of 15 residues. CDR3 coding DNA: TGCGCCAGCAGCTTTCGGGACAGGGAGATAAATGAGCAGTTCTTC. This gives the protein CASSFRDREINEQFF. Variable domain in full (rest from reference TRBV5-1 and TRBJ2-1): KAGVTQTPRYLIKTRGQQVTLSCSPISGHRSVSWYQQTPGQGLQFLFEYFSETQRNKGNFPGRFSGRQFSNSRSEMNVSTLELGDSALYLCASSFRDREINEQFFGPGTRLTVL.

V usage is TRBV19 and J usage is TRBJ2-1; 15 bases line up with TRBD2. Per the germline V gene, CDR1 is LNHDA and CDR2 is SQIVND (reference sequence). V dropped 7 bases and J dropped 9; count of bases not matched to a gene: 7. This CDR3 region has 15 residues. For the CDR3, the DNA is TGTGCCAGTAATAGTAGGGGACTAGCGGGAGGTGAGCAGTTCTTC. This codes for CASNSRGLAGGEQFF.

V and J are TRBV4-2 and TRBJ2-2, with D perhaps matching TRBD2 (6 bases). The germline V gene has CDR1 LGHNA and CDR2 YNFKEQ. There are 20 residues in the CDR3. Trimming cost V 0 bases and J 5 bases, with 25 bases left between them. In DNA form, the CDR3 reads TGTGCCAGCAGCCAAGATGGGCCGGGAGATCTATTGAGTGCGACCGGGGAGCTGTTTTTT. It yields the protein CASSQDGPGDLLSATGELFF.

J is TRBJ2-1 and V is TRBV5-8, with 7 bases fitting TRBD1. Germline V gene sequence: CDR1 SGHTS, CDR2 YDEGEE. Trimming at V came to 2 bases and at J to 3 bases, leaving 5 bases not matched to a gene. The length of the CDR3 is 15 residues. The CDR3 reads CASSFGQANYNEQFF. CDR3 DNA sequence: TGTGCCAGCAGCTTCGGACAGGCAAACTACAATGAGCAGTTCTTC.

The rearrangement uses TRBV7-9 and TRBJ2-7; D is possibly TRBD1 (5 bases). Germline V gene sequence: CDR1 SEHNR, CDR2 FQNEAQ (reference sequence). The germline V and J ends were trimmed by 5 bases and 6 bases, with 17 bases remaining between them. CDR3 size: 14 residues. CDR3 bases: TGTGCCAGCAGCCCCCCGACAGTATCAGGCGAGCAGTACTTC. This codes for CASSPPTVSGEQYF.

This clone was counted once. The chain has TRBV2 and TRBJ2-1; tentatively, D is TRBD2 (5 bases). This CDR3 has 14 amino acids. Germline values: CDR1 SNHLY, CDR2 FYNNEI. V was clipped by 8 bases and J by 5 bases, with 16 bases between them. The CDR3 DNA follows: TGTGCCAGCCCCGGAGGAATTGCGCACAATGAGCAGTTCTTC. Its translation is CASPGGIAHNEQFF.

This clone came up once. The V and J genes are TRBV11-2 and TRBJ1-2; 9 bases match TRBD1. The CDR3 covers 15 residues. After removal of 5 bases from V and 5 bases from J, the junction contained 9 bases not matched to a gene. The germline V gene encodes CDR1 SGHAT and CDR2 FQNNGV. In nucleotides, the CDR3 is TGTGCCAGCAGCCCGATGGGACAGGGAGAGTATGGCTACACCTTC. Translation gives CASSPMGQGEYGYTF.